The 18 T cell receptor beta chains presented below share a single source sample, sequenced in a study of PD-1 blockade in classical Hodgkin lymphoma (TCRdb year 2020). The library relied on the immunoSEQ multiplex PCR assay. In TCRdb, the immuneACCESS table is reduced to in-frame sequences with V and J assigned. These tables do not hold every clone; where another copy was compared, an unresolved V gene accounts for under half, and the others remain unexplained. For this sample there are some 30,000 clones; around 72% appear just once. Approximately 3.6% of the sample is in the top ten clones. The time point label for this specimen denotes: cycle 4 day 1 (C4D1), after around six weeks of nivolumab. All trial patients had relapsed after autologous stem cell transplantation, with cohorts A, B and C differing in prior brentuximab vedotin exposure. Here the sequenced sample was peripheral blood mononuclear cells (PBMCs), taken before the fourth cycle of nivolumab. Source of these receptors: a human donor with classical Hodgkin lymphoma.

The chain combines TRBV7-6 with TRBJ2-7, with 9 bases matching TRBD1. The CDR3 is made up of 15 amino acids. Germline CDR1 and CDR2: SGHVS and FNYEAQ. Trimming cost V 2 bases and J 6 bases; bases outside gene matches: 8. CDR3 residues: CASSLFRTGACEQYF. In DNA form, the CDR3 reads TGTGCCAGCAGCTTATTCAGGACAGGGGCCTGCGAGCAGTACTTC.

The CDR3 region has the DNA TGCGCCAGCAGCCTCCGGGACGGAAGCACAGATACGCAGTATTTT. It specifies CASSLRDGSTDTQYF. The rearrangement joins TRBV4-1 to TRBJ2-3, with D possibly being TRBD1 or TRBD2 (5 bases each). Trimming took off 4 bases at V and 0 bases at J, with 11 bases between the two ends. There are 15 residues in the CDR3. Germline values: CDR1 MGHRA, CDR2 YSYEKL.

The V gene is TRBV4-2, the J gene TRBJ1-4; 7 bases are a match to TRBD1. Germline V gives CDR1 LGHNA, CDR2 YNFKEQ. The CDR3 has 19 amino acids. Unmatched junction bases numbered 18, after V lost 0 bases and J lost 8 bases. The CDR3 protein is CASSQDGDRVRDGREKLFF. The CDR3 bases are TGTGCCAGCAGCCAAGACGGTGACAGGGTGAGAGACGGTCGGGAAAAACTGTTTTTT.

By share, this clone ranks as medium-sized. This sequence joins TRBV6-5 and TRBJ1-5, with D possibly matching TRBD1 (5 bases). Germline CDR1 MNHEY, CDR2 SVGAGI. The CDR3 is made up of 15 amino acids. V was clipped by 5 bases and J by 0 bases, with 11 bases between them. As DNA, the CDR3 is TGTGCCAGCAGTATTTCAGGGTATAGCAATCAGCCCCAGCATTTT. Its translation is CASSISGYSNQPQHF.

This clone came up once. The chain carries TRBV7-9 and TRBJ1-4; TRBD1 aligns across 7 bases. Trimming took 6 bases from V and 0 from J; bases not matched to a gene: 7. Per the germline V gene, CDR1 is SEHNR and CDR2 is FQNEAQ (reference sequence). The CDR3 contains 16 residues. This CDR3 is CASRRDSFATNEKLFF. The CDR3 nucleotides are TGTGCCAGCAGGAGGGACAGCTTTGCAACTAATGAAAAACTGTTTTTT.

The genes are TRBV28 and TRBJ1-2; the match to TRBD1 covers 10 bases. CDR3 length: 16 amino acids. From germline, CDR1 is MDHEN and CDR2 SYDVKM. With V trimmed by 5 bases and J by 6 bases, 12 bases remained unmatched. The CDR3, as DNA: TGTGCCAGCAGTGGTTCCCGGGACAGGGGACGGAATGGCTACACCTTC. Its protein product is CASSGSRDRGRNGYTF.

The chain links TRBV19 to TRBJ1-5, with a weak D call TRBD1 (6 bases). The CDR3 sequence is 16 residues long. V lost 3 bases and J 0 bases, leaving 12 bases between the germline ends. Germline lookup yields CDR1 LNHDA and CDR2 SQIVND (reference sequence). As DNA, the CDR3 is TGTGCCAGTAGTATGGGGGCGTTCAATAGCAATCAGCCCCAGCATTTT. It encodes CASSMGAFNSNQPQHF.

V usage is TRBV5-1 and J usage is TRBJ2-3; D is perhaps TRBD1 (6 bases). CDR3 length equals 15 residues. The V gene lost 4 bases and the J gene lost 2 bases, with 14 bases spanning the gap. CDR1 and CDR2 from the germline V gene are SGHRS and YFSETQ. CDR3 region: CASSPGTTNTDTQYF. CDR3 DNA: TGCGCCAGCAGCCCCGGGACAACTAACACAGATACGCAGTATTTT.

CDR3 nucleotide sequence: TGTGCCAGCAGTTTGAGGGTCCATCAGCCCCAGCATTTT. It encodes CASSLRVHQPQHF. The V gene is TRBV27, the J gene TRBJ1-5; D remains ambiguous. The CDR3 loop spans 13 amino acids. Trimming took 3 bases from V and 5 from J, leaving 8 bases between them. Germline assignment: CDR1 MNHEY and CDR2 SMNVEV (reference sequence).

V gene TRBV23-1 combines with J gene TRBJ2-3; 11 bases map to TRBD2. TRBV23-1 is an ORF, with its function uncertain. The CDR3 has 17 amino acids. The J segment lost 1 base and the V segment lost 3 bases, leaving 6 bases of the junction unmatched. DNA of the CDR3: TGCGCCAGCAGTCAGGTTAGCGGGAGGGCCGGCACAGATACGCAGTATTTT. Its translation: CASSQVSGRAGTDTQYF.

The chain links TRBV19 to TRBJ2-2; 8 nucleotides match TRBD1. J lost 2 bases, V lost 4 bases, and 6 bases had no gene match. The CDR3 contains 16 residues. Germline CDR1 LNHDA, CDR2 SQIVND (reference sequence). This CDR3 is CASSTPTGVNTGELFF. The CDR3 DNA follows: TGTGCCAGTAGTACTCCGACAGGGGTAAACACCGGGGAGCTGTTTTTT.

The V gene is TRBV2, the J gene TRBJ1-1; no clear D gene. Trimming removed 8 bases from V and 7 bases from J, with 17 bases in between. There are 13 residues in the CDR3. Germline V gene data show CDR1 as SNHLY and CDR2 as FYNNEI. DNA of the CDR3: TGTGCCAGCGGACGCGTCGCGGGGAGTGAAGCTTTCTTT. It is translated as CASGRVAGSEAFF.

V is TRBV7-6 and J is TRBJ2-2; tentatively, D is TRBD2 (6 bases). Germline lookup yields CDR1 SGHVS and CDR2 FNYEAQ. The CDR3 extends over 14 amino acids. Trimming stripped 6 bases from V and 4 bases from J, with 12 bases between. This chain's CDR3 is CASRIAEVTGELFF. In DNA form, the CDR3 reads TGTGCCAGCAGGATAGCGGAAGTCACCGGGGAGCTGTTTTTT.

The gene calls are TRBV29-1 and TRBJ2-7; D is perhaps TRBD1 (5 bases). V was trimmed by 0 bases and J by 12 bases, leaving 12 bases between them. This CDR3 spans 11 amino acids. In germline, CDR1 is SQVTM, CDR2 ANQGSEA. The CDR3 DNA follows: TGCAGCGTTGAAGATTCGATAGACAGGTACTTC. Its translation: CSVEDSIDRYF.

The V gene is TRBV9, the J gene TRBJ1-2; 8 bases match TRBD1. Germline assignment: CDR1 SGDLS and CDR2 YYNGEE. With V trimmed by 3 bases and J by 8 bases, 9 bases remained unmatched. This CDR3 is 14 amino acids long. This CDR3 reads CASSDPRGQEGYTF. DNA for the CDR3: TGTGCCAGCAGCGACCCCAGGGGGCAGGAAGGCTACACCTTC.

The chain is built from TRBV7-9 and TRBJ1-1; TRBD1 is a possible D gene (6 bases). The V end lost 5 bases, the J end lost 6 bases, and 13 bases lay between the germline ends. This CDR3 has 13 residues. The germline gives CDR1 SEHNR, CDR2 FQNEAQ (reference sequence). DNA of the CDR3: TGTGCCAGCAGCCTCTGGACAGCCGCTGAAGCTTTCTTT. It yields the protein CASSLWTAAEAFF.

This clone appeared a few times. This chain connects TRBV19 to TRBJ2-4; perhaps TRBD1 as D (7 bases). Germline lookup yields CDR1 LNHDA and CDR2 SQIVND (reference sequence). The CDR3 has 18 residues. Trimming removed 2 bases from V and 1 base from J, with 18 bases in between. CDR3 in amino acids: CASSIYGGGGGAKNIQYF. The CDR3 DNA reads as TGTGCCAGTAGTATATACGGAGGGGGCGGTGGGGCCAAAAACATTCAGTACTTC.

The CDR3: CASSEVILAGGASYNEQFF. The CDR3 DNA sequence: TGTGCCAGCAGTGAAGTGATCCTAGCGGGAGGAGCCTCCTACAATGAGCAGTTCTTC. This chain connects TRBV6-1 to TRBJ2-1, with 11 bases lining up with TRBD2. The junction had 8 bases not matched to a gene; V was cut back by 1 base and J by 0 bases. The CDR3 totals 19 residues. Germline lookup yields CDR1 MNHNS and CDR2 SASEGT.